Described below is a single TCR beta chain sequence and its context. Its antigen is currently unknown. Separate cDNA molecules each had unique molecular identifiers attached to them. MiXCR, run by TCRdb on the 5' RACE reads, gives a single entry per CDR3 protein. The data hold tens of thousands of distinct CDR3 sequences, with 9.4% observed a single time. The sample belongs to a study of early T cells in non-severe SARS-CoV-2 infection. Looking at the study overall: Sequenced material consisted of bulk RNA (from unsorted whole blood), and chains were unpaired.

Whole-study findings and limits: Database matching using VDJdb favored anti-spike CD8 responses, with private and CD4 specificities left missing.

The CDR3 has 13 residues. Trimming took off 7 bases at V and 5 bases at J, with 14 bases between the two ends. CDR1 is SNHLY and CDR2 is FYNNEI in the germline V gene. This clonotype originated in an adult who was a healthcare worker with PCR-confirmed SARS-CoV-2 infection or an uninfected control (not recorded which). Specimen: whole blood, collected at baseline. This chain links TRBV2 with TRBJ1-1; TRBD1 is a possible D gene (5 bases). CDR3 protein: CASKRRDRTEAFF. The CDR3 nucleotides are TGTGCCAGCAAACGGCGGGACCGAACTGAAGCTTTCTTT.